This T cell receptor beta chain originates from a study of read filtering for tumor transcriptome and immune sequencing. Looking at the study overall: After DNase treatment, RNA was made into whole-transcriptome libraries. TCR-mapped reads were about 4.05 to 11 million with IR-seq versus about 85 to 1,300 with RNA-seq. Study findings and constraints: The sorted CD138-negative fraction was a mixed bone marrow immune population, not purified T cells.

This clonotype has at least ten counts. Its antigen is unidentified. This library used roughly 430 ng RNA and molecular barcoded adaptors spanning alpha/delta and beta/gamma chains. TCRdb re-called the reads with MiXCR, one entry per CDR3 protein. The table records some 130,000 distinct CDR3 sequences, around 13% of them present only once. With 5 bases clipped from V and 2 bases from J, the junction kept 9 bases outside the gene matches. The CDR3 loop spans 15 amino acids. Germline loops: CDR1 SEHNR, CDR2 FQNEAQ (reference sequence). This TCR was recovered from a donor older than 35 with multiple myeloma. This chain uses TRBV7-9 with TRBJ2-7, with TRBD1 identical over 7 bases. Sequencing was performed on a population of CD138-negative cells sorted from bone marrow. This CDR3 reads CASSDLRQGAYEQYF. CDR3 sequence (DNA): TGTGCCAGCAGCGACCTCAGACAGGGCGCCTACGAGCAGTACTTC.